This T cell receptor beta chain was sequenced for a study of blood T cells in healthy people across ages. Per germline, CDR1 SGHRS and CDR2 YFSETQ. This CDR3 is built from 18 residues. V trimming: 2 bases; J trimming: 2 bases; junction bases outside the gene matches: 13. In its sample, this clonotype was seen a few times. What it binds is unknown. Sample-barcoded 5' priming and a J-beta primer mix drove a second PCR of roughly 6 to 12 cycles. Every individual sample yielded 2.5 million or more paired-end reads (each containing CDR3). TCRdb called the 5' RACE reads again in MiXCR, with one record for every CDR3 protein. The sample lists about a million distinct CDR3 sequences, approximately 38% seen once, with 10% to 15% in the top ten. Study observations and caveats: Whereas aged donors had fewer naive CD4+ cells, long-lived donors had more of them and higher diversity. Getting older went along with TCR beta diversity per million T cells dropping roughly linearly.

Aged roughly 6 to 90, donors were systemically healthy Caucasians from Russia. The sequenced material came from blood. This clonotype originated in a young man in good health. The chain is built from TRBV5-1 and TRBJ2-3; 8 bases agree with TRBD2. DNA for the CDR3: TGCGCCAGCAGCTTTCAAGCGGGGGTAACATATTTCACAGATACGCAGTATTTT. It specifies CASSFQAGVTYFTDTQYF.